The rows below give T cell receptor beta chains drawn from one sample of a study of blood T cell repertoires in COVID-19. Measured with immunoSEQ multiplex PCR; TCRdb has only the in-frame clones, and not every one. The repertoire holds over 85,000 clones, approximately 90% seen once, with roughly 15% in the top ten. Sequenced input: peripheral blood. These receptors were taken from a male donor with acute or convalescent COVID-19. Both conserved end residues are part of each CDR3. A D gene is named only where the DNA matches it firmly. Expanded clones get a size class; other rows say once, few or many, or leave the size out.

TGTGCCAGCAGCTTGGGGCAGGGCATGAACACTGAAGCTTTCTTT	CASSLGQGMNTEAFF	TRBJ1-1	once	TRBV5-6	-
TGTGCCAGTAGTGGAGGACAGCCCCCCTACGAGCAGTACTTC	CASSGGQPPYEQYF	TRBJ2-7	-	TRBV19	-
TGCAGCGTTGAATTGAGCTCTGGAAACACCATATATTTT	CSVELSSGNTIYF	TRBJ1-3	-	TRBV29-1	-
TGCGCCAGCAGCCTGTCGGCCGGGACAGGGAGTGAAAAACTGTTTTTT	CASSLSAGTGSEKLFF	TRBJ1-4	-	TRBV5-1	TRBD1
TGTGCCAGTAAGGAGGACAGCTCCTATAATTCACCCCTCCACTTT	CASKEDSSYNSPLHF	TRBJ1-6	few	TRBV19	-
TGCGCCAGCAGCTCTGCCCGGGACAGGGGAAGTGGCTACACCTTC	CASSSARDRGSGYTF	TRBJ1-2	-	TRBV5-1	TRBD1
TGCAGCGTGAAACAGGACAATAGCAATCAGCCCCAGCATTTT	CSVKQDNSNQPQHF	TRBJ1-5	-	TRBV29-1	-
TGCGCCAGCAGCTTGGGCGGCAGCGGGTGGGAAAAACTGTTTTTT	CASSLGGSGWEKLFF	TRBJ1-4	-	TRBV5-1	-
TGTGCCAGCAGGACAGGGGGCCCTAGCTACACCTTC	CASRTGGPSYTF	TRBJ1-2	once	TRBV5-6	TRBD1
TGTGCCAGCAGCTTAAATGGTGCGCGTGGCACCGGGGAGCTGTTTTTT	CASSLNGARGTGELFF	TRBJ2-2	-	TRBV7-2	-
TGCGCCAGCGAAGGGGGCGGCGATGAGCAGTTCTTC	CASEGGGDEQFF	TRBJ2-1	-	TRBV5-1	TRBD1
TGTGCCAGTACACCCCCCCTCTCGAACACCGGGGAGCTGTTTTTT	CASTPPLSNTGELFF	TRBJ2-2	-	TRBV2	-
TGTGCCAGCAGTAATCCATCAGAGCCCCAGCATTTT	CASSNPSEPQHF	TRBJ1-5	-	TRBV27	-
TGTGCCAGCAGTTACTCGTCAATCCCAGGAGAGACCCAGTACTTC	CASSYSSIPGETQYF	TRBJ2-5	-	TRBV6-5	-
TGCGCCAGCAGCTTGACCGGACAGGGAGTGACTGAAGCTTTCTTT	CASSLTGQGVTEAFF	TRBJ1-1	-	TRBV5-1	TRBD1
TGTGCCAGCAGACCTACAGGGCCGGCTAATGAAAAACTGTTTTTT	CASRPTGPANEKLFF	TRBJ1-4	-	TRBV6-6	-
TGTGCCAGCAGTTACACCCGGGAGCGCAATCAGCCCCAGCATTTT	CASSYTRERNQPQHF	TRBJ1-5	-	TRBV6-6	-
TGTGCCAGCAGCCGGGGACTAGCGGGGGTGTCCCAAAGCACAGATACGCAGTATTTT	CASSRGLAGVSQSTDTQYF	TRBJ2-3	-	TRBV11-3	TRBD2
TGTGCCAGCAGTACGGGACAGGGCTTGGGGGGGGCCAACGTCCTGACTTTC	CASSTGQGLGGANVLTF	TRBJ2-6	once	TRBV4-2	TRBD1
TGTGCCAGCAGCATCCTGGCTGGGACAGGGGCTGGGGAGACCCAGTACTTC	CASSILAGTGAGETQYF	TRBJ2-5	-	TRBV28	TRBD1
TGCGCCAGCAGCTTGTCACTTTGGGGACAGATGAACACCGGGGAGCTGTTTTTT	CASSLSLWGQMNTGELFF	TRBJ2-2	-	TRBV5-1	TRBD1
TGTGCCAGTAACGGACAGGGTGTTGGAAACACCATATATTTT	CASNGQGVGNTIYF	TRBJ1-3	-	TRBV19	TRBD1
TGTGCCAGCAGCTTGGAGGGGGCCCCCGGTGGCTACACCTTC	CASSLEGAPGGYTF	TRBJ1-2	-	TRBV5-4	TRBD1
TGTGCCATCAATGCAGGGTACGAGGCCGGGGAGCTGTTTTTT	CAINAGYEAGELFF	TRBJ2-2	-	TRBV10-3	-
TGTGCCAGCAGTGCAACAGCGGTCGTTCAGCCCCAGCATTTT	CASSATAVVQPQHF	TRBJ1-5	-	TRBV27	-